This T cell receptor (beta chain) comes out of a study of blood T cell repertoires in COVID-19. Germline V gene sequence: CDR1 SGHRS, CDR2 YFSETQ. The CDR3 consists of 17 residues. With 0 bases clipped from V and 4 bases from J, the junction kept 9 bases outside the gene matches. Clones were sequenced by immunoSEQ multiplex PCR, and TCRdb holds only the in-frame ones, with some missing. The table lists more than 350,000 clones, roughly nine tenths of them singletons, with about 1% in the top ten. This chain joins TRBV5-1 and TRBJ1-4, with 7 bases matching TRBD1. The TCR originated in a man younger than 30 who had recovered from COVID-19. The sequenced material came from PBMCs or T cells enriched from blood (not recorded which). This CDR3 reads CASSLAISGQVNEKLFF. For the CDR3, the DNA is TGCGCCAGCAGCTTGGCCATTTCCGGACAGGTTAATGAAAAACTGTTTTTT. Variable domain in full (rest from reference TRBV5-1 and TRBJ1-4): KAGVTQTPRYLIKTRGQQVTLSCSPISGHRSVSWYQQTPGQGLQFLFEYFSETQRNKGNFPGRFSGRQFSNSRSEMNVSTLELGDSALYLCASSLAISGQVNEKLFFGSGTQLSVL.